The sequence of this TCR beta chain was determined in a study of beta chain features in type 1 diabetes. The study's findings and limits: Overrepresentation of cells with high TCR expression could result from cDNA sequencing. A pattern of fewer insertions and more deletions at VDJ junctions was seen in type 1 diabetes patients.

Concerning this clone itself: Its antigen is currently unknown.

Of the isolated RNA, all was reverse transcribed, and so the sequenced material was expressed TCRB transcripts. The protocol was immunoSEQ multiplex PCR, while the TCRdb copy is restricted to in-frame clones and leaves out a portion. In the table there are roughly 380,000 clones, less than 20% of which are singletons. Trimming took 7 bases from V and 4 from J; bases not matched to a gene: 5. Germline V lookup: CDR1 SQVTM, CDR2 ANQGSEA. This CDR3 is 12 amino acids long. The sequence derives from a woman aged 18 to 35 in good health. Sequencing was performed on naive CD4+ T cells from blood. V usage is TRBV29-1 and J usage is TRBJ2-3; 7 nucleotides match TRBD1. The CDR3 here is CSATGDADTQYF. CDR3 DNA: TGCAGCGCAACAGGGGATGCAGATACGCAGTATTTT.